A single TCR beta chain is shown here with its context. This record belongs to a study of blood T cell repertoires in COVID-19. Study details: Both acute and convalescent COVID-19 samples were obtained from the United States, Italy and Spain. Nucleic acid was either cDNA or gDNA, and it came from T cells, B-cell-depleted T cells, or PBMCs.

Authors' processing steps: Nucleated cell number was recorded as an estimate derived from reference gene primer amplification. The repertoire was sequenced with immunoSEQ multiplex PCR; TCRdb's copy has only in-frame clones and lacks some. The V and J calls and clone size were taken over from that table, and D and trimming were inferred from the DNA. This sample has around 99,000 clones, with roughly 90% found just once. Germline CDR1 is SEHNR and CDR2 is FQNEAQ (reference sequence). V shed 5 bases, J shed 8 bases, and the junction held 7 bases outside the gene matches. The CDR3 is made up of 14 amino acids.

The sample consisted of peripheral blood. This clonotype was sampled from a man in his forties with active or convalescent COVID-19. J is TRBJ1-3 and V is TRBV7-9; TRBD1 agrees at 9 bases. The CDR3 reads CASSPGQGKDTIYF. For the CDR3, the DNA is TGTGCCAGCAGCCCGGGACAGGGTAAAGACACCATATATTTT.